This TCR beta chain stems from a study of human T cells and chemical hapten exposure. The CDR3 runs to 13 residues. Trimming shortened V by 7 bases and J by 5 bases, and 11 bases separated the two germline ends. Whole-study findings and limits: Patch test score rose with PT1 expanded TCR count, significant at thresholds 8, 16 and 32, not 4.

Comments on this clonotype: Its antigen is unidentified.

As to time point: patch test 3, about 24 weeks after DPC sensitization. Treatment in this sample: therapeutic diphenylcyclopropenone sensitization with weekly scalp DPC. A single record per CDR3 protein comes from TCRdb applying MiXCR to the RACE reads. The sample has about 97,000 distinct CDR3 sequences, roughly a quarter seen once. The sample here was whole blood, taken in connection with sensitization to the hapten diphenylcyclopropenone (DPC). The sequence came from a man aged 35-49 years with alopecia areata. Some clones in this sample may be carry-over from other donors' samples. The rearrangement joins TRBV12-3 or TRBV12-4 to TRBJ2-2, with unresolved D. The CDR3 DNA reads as TGTGCCAGCACCTCTATCTGGACCGGGGAGCTGTTTTTT. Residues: CASTSIWTGELFF.